Included here is one T cell receptor (beta chain) sequence, with context. The V gene's germline CDR1 is SQVTM and CDR2 ANQGSEA. CDR3 size: 14 residues. These data belong to a study of monozygotic twins with inflammatory bowel disease. Every TCR library used about 3.5 ug of total RNA. A template switching step added UMIs, each with a 6-nucleotide sample barcode. One entry per CDR3 protein, without DNA, is what TCRdb gives after re-calling the 5' RACE reads. The sample table sets out fewer than 450,000 distinct CDR3 sequences. The receptor comes from a human donor with ulcerative colitis or Crohn's disease, or a healthy co-twin of an affected twin (not recorded which). This rearrangement joins TRBV29-1 to TRBJ2-2; TCRdb gives TRBD1 as the D gene, but with no DNA this cannot be confirmed. Sequencing was carried out using blood. The CDR3: CSVEAQTGAGGLFF.